Each of the 14 T cell receptor beta chains below was sequenced from the same sample in a study of T cell responses to AZD1222 COVID-19 vaccine. This table comes from immunoSEQ multiplex PCR, and its TCRdb copy is limited to in-frame clones, with some not included. The profile shows approximately 90,000 clones, approximately 92% of them singletons. This specimen was peripheral blood, taken on day 0 of AZD1222 vaccination. The receptor source for this set is an adult in good health.

The CDR3 coding sequence is TGTGCCAGCAGTGATTCAAACTCGAGATTTGGCTACACCTTC. Protein: CASSDSNSRFGYTF. The V and J genes are TRBV6-1 and TRBJ1-2; D gene uncertain. Germline V lookup: CDR1 MNHNS, CDR2 SASEGT. The ends were cut back, 3 bases at V and 7 bases at J, with 15 bases in the middle. The CDR3 contains 14 residues.

The rearrangement joins TRBV5-8 to TRBJ2-3; 9 bases are a match to TRBD1. CDR1 is SGHTS, CDR2 YDEGEE, per germline. CDR3 length: 17 amino acids. The V segment lost 4 bases and the J segment 9 bases; nucleotides outside the gene matches: 18. Written as DNA, the CDR3 is TGTGCCAGCAGCCCGACCCGGGACAGGGCCGCCGGGGGCACGCAGTATTTT. Protein sequence: CASSPTRDRAAGGTQYF.

V gene TRBV7-9 combines with J gene TRBJ1-3; 8 positions agree with TRBD1. There are 14 residues in the CDR3. V trimming: 3 bases; J trimming: 3 bases; junction bases outside the gene matches: 1. Per germline, CDR1 SEHNR and CDR2 FQNEAQ (reference sequence). The chain's CDR3 is CASSFTGGGNTIYF. Written as DNA, the CDR3 is TGTGCCAGCAGCTTTACAGGGGGTGGAAACACCATATATTTT.

The gene calls are TRBV3-1 (or the pseudogene TRBV3-2) and TRBJ1-4, with D maybe TRBD1 (5 bases). The CDR3 length is 14 residues. Trimming shortened V by 0 bases and J by 10 bases, and 12 bases separated the two germline ends. The germline V gene encodes CDR1 LGHDT and CDR2 YNNKEL (reference sequence). DNA of the CDR3: TGTGCCAGCAGCCAAGACGGTGAAAGGGGAAAACTGTTTTTT. This translates into CASSQDGERGKLFF.

The chain employs TRBV27 and TRBJ1-1; unclear D gene. V was shortened by 4 bases and J by 2 bases, with 11 bases between the two germline ends. The V gene's germline CDR1 is MNHEY and CDR2 SMNVEV (reference sequence). This CDR3 contains 14 residues. The CDR3 nucleotides read TGTGCCAGCAGTTCCTTGACGGGAAACACTGAAGCTTTCTTT. It is translated as CASSSLTGNTEAFF.

The chain uses TRBV2 and TRBJ2-7, with D perhaps TRBD1 (5 bases). The CDR3 loop spans 14 amino acids. V was shortened by 0 bases and J by 1 base, with 7 bases between the two germline ends. Germline CDR1 SNHLY, CDR2 FYNNEI. The CDR3 nucleotides read TGTGCCAGCAGTGAAGCAGGGGCTTCCTACGAGCAGTACTTC. It encodes CASSEAGASYEQYF.

The V and J genes are TRBV3-1 (or the pseudogene TRBV3-2) and TRBJ2-7; TRBD1 is a possible D gene (6 bases). The CDR3 is made up of 15 amino acids. Trimming removed 3 bases at V and 3 bases at J, with 15 bases between. The germline gives CDR1 LGHDT, CDR2 YNNKEL (reference sequence). The CDR3 DNA is TGTGCCAGCAGCCAGGCAGTCCGGGACATCTACGAGCAGTACTTC. This gives the protein CASSQAVRDIYEQYF.

J is TRBJ1-5 and V is TRBV6-5; 7 bases are shared with TRBD1. The CDR3 extends over 14 amino acids. The germline V gene has CDR1 MNHEY and CDR2 SVGAGI. V gave up 7 bases and J gave up 4 bases; unmatched junction bases: 7. The CDR3 loop reads CASTPLQGNQPQHF. The DNA of the CDR3 is TGTGCCAGCACTCCCCTACAGGGGAATCAGCCCCAGCATTTT.

This chain joins TRBV25-1 and TRBJ2-7; the D is unclear. The CDR3 covers 13 residues. Trimming removed 3 bases at V and 5 bases at J, with 11 bases between. Looked up from germline, CDR1 is MGHDK and CDR2 is SYGVNS. CDR3 residues: CASSDPPFDEQYF. The CDR3 nucleotides read TGTGCCAGCAGTGACCCCCCCTTTGACGAGCAGTACTTC.

This rearrangement joins TRBV6-2 or TRBV6-3 to TRBJ1-2, with D tentatively TRBD1 (5 bases). CDR1 and CDR2 from the germline V gene are MNHEY and SVGEGT. CDR3 size: 13 residues. The V end was cut by 4 bases, the J end by 4 bases, with 10 bases between. The CDR3 sequence: CASSWGGSYGYTF. CDR3 bases: TGTGCCAGCAGTTGGGGCGGAAGCTATGGCTACACCTTC.

This chain connects TRBV4-3 to TRBJ2-2, with 8 bases matching TRBD1. The CDR3 has 14 amino acids. V was clipped by 5 bases and J by 4 bases; unmatched bases: 3. Germline V gene sequence: CDR1 LGHNA, CDR2 YSLEER. CDR3: CASSMGQATGELFF. The CDR3 region has the DNA TGCGCCAGCAGCATGGGACAGGCCACCGGGGAGCTGTTTTTT.

V usage is TRBV6-1 and J usage is TRBJ2-7; D is unclear. Germline-derived CDR1 and CDR2 are MNHNS and SASEGT. This CDR3 is 14 amino acids long. V was clipped by 1 base and J by 3 bases, with 10 bases between them. CDR3 in DNA: TGTGCCAGCAGTGAAGGCCTGGAGCACTACGAGCAGTACTTC. Translated: CASSEGLEHYEQYF.

The chain combines TRBV7-8 with TRBJ2-1; maybe TRBD2 (6 bases). The CDR3 is made up of 15 amino acids. CDR1 is SGHVS, CDR2 FQNEAQ, per germline. The ends were cut back, 5 bases at V and 9 bases at J, with 20 bases in the middle. The CDR3 DNA reads as TGTGCCAGCAGCGCCCCCCCGAGACTAGTTTTTGAGCAGTTCTTC. It yields the protein CASSAPPRLVFEQFF.

V gene TRBV15 combines with J gene TRBJ2-2; no clear D. Germline V lookup: CDR1 LNHNV, CDR2 YYDKDF (reference sequence). CDR3 size: 13 residues. Deletions cut 1 base from V and 6 bases from J, with 6 bases between. In DNA, the CDR3 is TGTGCCACCAGCAGAGTAGGATCCGGGGAGCTGTTTTTT. It specifies CATSRVGSGELFF.